One TCR beta chain is described in this entry. Its matching antigen is unknown. Germline trimming cut 8 bases from V and 3 bases from J; bases unmatched to any gene: 5. In germline, CDR1 is MNHEY, CDR2 SVGAGI. There are 13 residues in the CDR3. The data derive from a study of blood T cells in healthy people across ages. About the study: About one barcoded TCR beta cDNA was captured per two T cells. Broader study findings: Strongly correlated with naive T cell percentage was TCR beta diversity.

Together with a sample-barcoded 5' primer, a J-beta primer mix was included in a second PCR lasting roughly 6 to 12 cycles. Tagging of each cDNA molecule was performed by a template-switch adaptor with 12 random nucleotides. A minimum of 2.5 million CDR3-containing paired-end reads was obtained for each sample. One entry per CDR3 protein, called by TCRdb with MiXCR from the 5' RACE reads. The repertoire holds about 780,000 distinct CDR3 sequences, with around half as singletons. This clonotype was obtained from a man older than 75 in good health. The V gene is TRBV6-5, the J gene TRBJ1-2; TRBD1 agrees at 8 bases. Source material: blood. CDR3 bases: TGTGCCAGCTGTGAGACAGGGGACTATGGCTACACCTTC. Translation: CASCETGDYGYTF.